This TCR beta chain derives from a study of blood T cell repertoires in COVID-19. Looking at the study overall: Specimens from acute and convalescent COVID-19 originated in the United States, Italy and Spain. T cells, B-cell-depleted T cells, or PBMCs provided the cDNA or gDNA that served as material.

Original data processing: Reference gene primer amplification gave nucleated cell count estimates. Clones were sequenced by immunoSEQ multiplex PCR, and TCRdb holds only the in-frame ones, with some missing. V and J calls plus clone size are reproduced from that table; the DNA served to infer D and trimming. The table lists roughly 60,000 clones, 84% of them singletons. Germline CDR1 reads MNHEY; CDR2 reads SMNVEV (reference sequence). V was shortened by 2 bases and J by 5 bases, with 13 bases between the two germline ends. The CDR3 consists of 15 residues. It was during active infection that Seattle patients were enrolled and then longitudinally followed.

Sequencing was carried out using peripheral blood. This chain links TRBV27 with TRBJ1-5, with a weak D call TRBD1 (5 bases). The clonotype originates from an elderly man with COVID-19, enrolled during active disease. CDR3 protein: CASSLGAAGDQPQHF. The CDR3 nucleotides are TGTGCCAGCAGTTTAGGGGCGGCGGGGGATCAGCCCCAGCATTTT.